Below are 11 T cell receptor beta chains sequenced from a single sample in a study of blood T cell repertoires in COVID-19. Libraries were prepared by immunoSEQ multiplex PCR; TCRdb keeps only in-frame clonotypes and omits some of them. The sample lists hundreds of thousands of clones, about 88% occurring once. Material for sequencing was peripheral blood. Receptors were obtained from a woman aged 55 to 70 with acute or convalescent COVID-19.

This clone showed up just a few times. The rearrangement links TRBV7-9 to TRBJ2-3, with D perhaps matching TRBD2 (5 bases). In germline, CDR1 is SEHNR, CDR2 FQNEAQ (reference sequence). The CDR3 contains 12 residues. Trimming shortened V by 5 bases and J by 5 bases, and 8 bases separated the two germline ends. CDR3 amino acids: CASSPEVDTQYF. CDR3 nucleotide sequence: TGTGCCAGCAGCCCGGAGGTAGATACGCAGTATTTT. Complete variable domain (other parts from reference TRBV7-9 and TRBJ2-3): DTGVSQNPRHKITKRGQNVTFRCDPISEHNRLYWYRQTLGQGPEFLTYFQNEAQLEKSRLLSDRFSAERPKGSFSTLEIQRTEQGDSAMYLCASSPEVDTQYFGPGTRLTVL.

V and J are TRBV2 and TRBJ1-2; the D gene is possibly TRBD1 (5 bases). Germline loops: CDR1 SNHLY, CDR2 FYNNEI. The ends were cut back, 4 bases at V and 5 bases at J, with 11 bases in the middle. CDR3 length: 13 residues. CDR3 nucleotide sequence: TGTGCCAGCAGTGCAGGGATTGGGTATGGCTACACCTTC. It specifies CASSAGIGYGYTF.

The chain uses TRBV4-1 and TRBJ2-7, with a tentative D call TRBD2 (6 bases). Trimming removed 3 bases from V and 5 bases from J, with 20 bases in between. The germline CDR1 and CDR2 sequences are MGHRA and YSYEKL. The CDR3 loop spans 16 amino acids. CDR3 DNA: TGCGCCAGCAGCCAGGATTTCTTAGCGGTTGGCAACGAGCAGTACTTC. Translation: CASSQDFLAVGNEQYF.

The V gene is TRBV4-3, the J gene TRBJ1-1; D gene unclear. The ends were cut back, 2 bases at V and 4 bases at J, with 14 bases in the middle. Germline V gene sequence: CDR1 LGHNA, CDR2 YSLEER. CDR3 length equals 15 residues. DNA of the CDR3: TGCGCCAGCAGCCAATCTTTAGGGAGTAGCACTGAAGCTTTCTTT. The encoded protein is CASSQSLGSSTEAFF.

The V and J genes are TRBV5-1 and TRBJ1-2, with a weak D call TRBD1 (6 bases). The CDR3 is 15 residues long. The germline CDR1 and CDR2 sequences are SGHRS and YFSETQ. The V end lost 0 bases, the J end lost 3 bases, and 12 bases lay between the germline ends. The CDR3 DNA reads TGCGCCAGCAGCTTGGTGCCAGGGGAAGACTATGGCTACACCTTC. Translating it yields CASSLVPGEDYGYTF.

V gene TRBV20-1 combines with J gene TRBJ2-3; 7 bases agree with TRBD2. The CDR3 runs 13 residues. Germline lookup yields CDR1 DFQATT and CDR2 SNEGSKA (reference sequence). V lost 5 bases and J lost 4; bases outside the gene matches: 6. Here the CDR3 DNA reads TGCAGTGCTGGTGGACTAGTAGCAGATACGCAGTATTTT. Amino acid sequence: CSAGGLVADTQYF.

V and J are TRBV7-9 and TRBJ1-2; no definite D call. CDR1 and CDR2 from the germline V gene are SEHNR and FQNEAQ (reference sequence). The V end was cut by 0 bases, the J end by 3 bases, with 5 bases between. The CDR3 spans 13 residues. CDR3 DNA sequence: TGTGCCAGCAGCTTAGCGGGCTACTATGGCTACACCTTC. Amino acids: CASSLAGYYGYTF.

This chain joins TRBV6-2 or TRBV6-3 and TRBJ2-2, with 9 bases fitting TRBD2. Germline V gene lookup returns CDR1 MNHEY and CDR2 SVGEGT. This CDR3 comprises 16 residues. With 3 bases clipped from V and 7 bases from J, the junction kept 9 bases outside the gene matches. The CDR3 loop reads CASSYISGSVGGELFF. Here the CDR3 DNA reads TGTGCCAGCAGTTATATTAGCGGGAGTGTCGGCGGGGAGCTGTTTTTT.

This clone was detected only once. The chain uses TRBV18 and TRBJ1-2; 12 positions agree with TRBD1. V dropped 6 bases and J dropped 8; count of bases not matched to a gene: 7. This CDR3 region has 14 residues. CDR1 is KGHSH and CDR2 is LQKENI in the germline V gene. CDR3 nucleotides: TGTGCCAGCTCCCCTGGGACAGGGGGCGCCGGCTACACCTTC. This codes for CASSPGTGGAGYTF.

The chain is built from TRBV28 and TRBJ1-4; D uncertain. Germline values: CDR1 MDHEN, CDR2 SYDVKM. This CDR3 has 14 residues. Trimming took off 6 bases at V and 4 bases at J, with 12 bases between the two ends. The DNA of the CDR3 is TGTGCCAGCAGACCCGAGGAGGGTAATGAAAAACTGTTTTTT. Amino acid sequence: CASRPEEGNEKLFF.

V gene TRBV18 combines with J gene TRBJ2-7; no reliable D call. The CDR3 loop spans 15 amino acids. V was trimmed by 0 bases and J by 0 bases, leaving 9 bases between them. Germline CDR1 is KGHSH and CDR2 is LQKENI. CDR3 coding DNA: TGTGCCAGCTCACCACCGCTTATGAGCTCCTACGAGCAGTACTTC. Its translation is CASSPPLMSSYEQYF.